Presented here are 22 T cell receptor beta chains from one specimen sequenced in a study of shared clonotypes between healthy human individuals. Here immunoSEQ multiplex PCR was the method, and the copy in TCRdb shows in-frame clones only, minus some. Among about 2.4 million clones listed, roughly 93% were seen once. Sequenced material: naive CD4+ T cells from PBMCs. Subset given: CD45RA+ positively selected. The receptors come from a man aged 18 to 29 in good health. Some clones in this sample may be carry-over from other donors' samples.

Here the CDR3 DNA reads TGTGCCAGCAGCGCCCAGACTAGCGGGAGCCCCGGAACCGGGGAGCTGTTTTTT. Protein product: CASSAQTSGSPGTGELFF. The gene calls are TRBV9 and TRBJ2-2; TRBD2 matches 12 bases. V lost 3 bases to trimming and J lost 5 bases; unmatched junction nucleotides: 11. Germline CDR1 SGDLS, CDR2 YYNGEE. The CDR3 is made up of 18 amino acids.

The chain combines TRBV28 with TRBJ2-1; 7 positions agree with TRBD2. Germline V gene lookup returns CDR1 MDHEN and CDR2 SYDVKM. The CDR3 extends over 15 amino acids. After removal of 6 bases from V and 4 bases from J, the junction contained 9 bases not matched to a gene. This CDR3 reads CASRPGGERYNEQFF. For the CDR3, the DNA is TGTGCCAGCAGACCTGGGGGGGAACGGTACAATGAGCAGTTCTTC.

This clone was picked up a small number of times. The V call is TRBV29-1, the J call TRBJ1-2, with D perhaps TRBD1 (6 bases). V lost 4 bases and J 5 bases, leaving 11 bases between the germline ends. The CDR3 is made up of 12 amino acids. Germline assignment: CDR1 SQVTM and CDR2 ANQGSEA. The CDR3 sequence is CSVGGRGYGYTF. The DNA for the CDR3 is TGCAGCGTTGGTGGCAGGGGATATGGCTACACCTTC.

V usage is TRBV13 and J usage is TRBJ2-1; TRBD2 matches 7 bases. The CDR3 covers 16 residues. In germline, CDR1 is PRHDT, CDR2 FYEKMQ (reference sequence). V gave up 3 bases and J gave up 0 bases; unmatched junction bases: 5. This chain's CDR3 is CASSFLPGGSYNEQFF. Written as DNA, the CDR3 is TGTGCCAGCAGCTTCCTGCCGGGAGGCTCCTACAATGAGCAGTTCTTC.

The chain is built from TRBV11-2 and TRBJ2-3, with a weak D call TRBD1 (6 bases). This CDR3 is 12 amino acids long. Germline V lookup: CDR1 SGHAT, CDR2 FQNNGV. V dropped 5 bases and J dropped 7 bases, with 10 bases sitting between them. The CDR3 region is CASSAQGYTQYF. As DNA, the CDR3 is TGTGCCAGCAGCGCACAGGGATATACGCAGTATTTT.

This chain uses TRBV14 with TRBJ1-1, with 8 nucleotides matching TRBD1. Germline lookup yields CDR1 SGHDN and CDR2 FVKESK. V trimming: 6 bases; J trimming: 3 bases; junction bases outside the gene matches: 15. This CDR3 is 17 amino acids long. The CDR3 DNA follows: TGTGCCAGCAGTATTCTAGCACGGACAGGGATTGACACTGAAGCTTTCTTT. This codes for CASSILARTGIDTEAFF.

The chain's CDR3 is CASSLTGVNQPQHF. CDR3 nucleotides: TGTGCCAGCAGTCTCACAGGCGTTAATCAGCCCCAGCATTTT. This chain joins TRBV25-1 and TRBJ1-5; D possibly corresponds to TRBD1 (5 bases). V was trimmed by 5 bases and J by 4 bases, leaving 12 bases between them. This CDR3 is 14 amino acids long. From germline, CDR1 is MGHDK and CDR2 SYGVNS.

The V and J genes are TRBV5-6 and TRBJ2-2; D ambiguous. The CDR3 sequence is 13 residues long. V was shortened by 3 bases and J by 3 bases, with 6 bases between the two germline ends. Germline lookup yields CDR1 SGHDT and CDR2 YYEEEE. CDR3: CASSWTDTGELFF. The CDR3 DNA reads as TGTGCCAGCAGCTGGACGGACACCGGGGAGCTGTTTTTT. The entire variable domain, with the rest obtained from reference TRBV5-6 and TRBJ2-2, is as follows: DAGVTQSPTHLIKTRGQQVTLRCSPKSGHDTVSWYQQALGQGPQFIFQYYEEEERQRGNFPDRFSGHQFPNYSSELNVNALLLGDSALYLCASSWTDTGELFFGEGSRLTVL.

The V gene is TRBV7-2, the J gene TRBJ2-1; D may correspond to TRBD1 or TRBD2 (5 bases each). The CDR3 contains 11 residues. CDR1 is SGHTA and CDR2 is FQGNSA in the germline V gene. V was pared by 6 bases and J by 9 bases, with 9 bases between. The CDR3 region has the DNA TGTGCCAGCAGGATGGGGGTTGAGCAGTTCTTC. Encoded protein: CASRMGVEQFF.

The chain recombines TRBV7-8 with TRBJ1-2; possibly TRBD1 for D (5 bases). V lost 4 bases to trimming and J lost 8 bases, with 17 bases between them. The germline CDR1 and CDR2 sequences are SGHVS and FQNEAQ. This CDR3 contains 14 residues. CDR3 nucleotide sequence: TGTGCCAGCAGCTCAACCGGGACCGTGAGGGGCTACACCTTC. This translates into CASSSTGTVRGYTF.

The chain couples TRBV28 to TRBJ2-3; D gene unclear. Germline V CDR1 and CDR2: MDHEN, SYDVKM. Trimming pared 3 bases from V and 0 bases from J, leaving 16 bases between. This CDR3 contains 17 residues. The CDR3 DNA reads TGTGCCAGCAGTTTTCTGGTCTTTGGTACTAGCACAGATACGCAGTATTTT. This sequence encodes CASSFLVFGTSTDTQYF.

The gene calls are TRBV5-1 and TRBJ2-7, with 9 positions matching TRBD1. V dropped 6 bases and J dropped 4; count of bases not matched to a gene: 11. Germline V gives CDR1 SGHRS, CDR2 YFSETQ. CDR3 length equals 15 residues. CDR3 sequence reads: CASKKGQGIGYEQYF. As DNA, the CDR3 is TGCGCCAGCAAAAAGGGACAGGGAATCGGATACGAGCAGTACTTC.

J is TRBJ2-1 and V is TRBV5-1, with 10 bases lining up with TRBD2. In germline, CDR1 is SGHRS, CDR2 YFSETQ. CDR3 length equals 16 residues. V dropped 4 bases and J dropped 7; count of bases not matched to a gene: 11. The CDR3 spells CASSPGEASGRNEQFF. The CDR3 DNA reads as TGCGCCAGCAGCCCGGGCGAGGCTAGCGGGAGAAATGAGCAGTTCTTC.

The V gene is TRBV7-2, the J gene TRBJ2-1; TRBD2 is a possible D gene (6 bases). The CDR3 is 14 amino acids. Germline CDR1 SGHTA, CDR2 FQGNSA. Trimming took off 7 bases at V and 0 bases at J, with 10 bases between the two ends. The CDR3 DNA reads as TGTGCCAGCACAGGCGGGACCTCCTACAATGAGCAGTTCTTC. Protein: CASTGGTSYNEQFF.

The V and J genes are TRBV18 and TRBJ1-4; no definite D call. Germline V gene sequence: CDR1 KGHSH, CDR2 LQKENI. CDR3 length: 13 residues. The V and J ends lost 3 bases and 8 bases respectively, with 10 bases between them. CDR3 loop: CASSPGYSEKLFF. In DNA, the CDR3 is TGTGCCAGCTCACCTGGGTATTCGGAAAAACTGTTTTTT.

The V gene is TRBV18, the J gene TRBJ2-7; weak D call: TRBD1 (6 bases). This CDR3 spans 14 amino acids. Germline-derived CDR1 and CDR2 are KGHSH and LQKENI. The ends were cut back, 2 bases at V and 3 bases at J, with 11 bases in the middle. As DNA, the CDR3 is TGTGCCAGCTCACCAATACAGGGAGTCTACGAGCAGTACTTC. It is translated as CASSPIQGVYEQYF. The full variable domain, with the rest looked up from reference TRBV18 and TRBJ2-7, is NAGVMQNPRHLVRRRGQEARLRCSPMKGHSHVYWYRQLPEEGLKFMVYLQKENIIDESGMPKERFSAEFPKEGPSILRIQQVVRGDSAAYFCASSPIQGVYEQYFGPGTRLTVT.

The chain carries TRBV4-1 and TRBJ2-3; 11 bases are shared with TRBD2. The CDR3 loop spans 15 amino acids. V dropped 8 bases and J dropped 3; count of bases not matched to a gene: 7. Germline V lookup: CDR1 MGHRA, CDR2 YSYEKL. CDR3 loop: CASARGTSGTDTQYF. In DNA, the CDR3 is TGCGCCAGCGCCCGAGGGACTAGCGGAACAGATACGCAGTATTTT.

This rearrangement joins TRBV15 to TRBJ1-4; unclear D gene. The germline V gene has CDR1 LNHNV and CDR2 YYDKDF (reference sequence). With 0 bases removed from V and 2 bases from J, the gap between germline ends came to 10 bases. The CDR3 runs to 16 residues. CDR3 loop: CATSRDREVTNEKLFF. As DNA, the CDR3 is TGTGCCACCAGCAGAGATCGGGAGGTCACTAATGAAAAACTGTTTTTT.

Written as DNA, the CDR3 is TGTGCCATCAGTGAGTCAGGTGCTAGCGGATCCTCTGGGGCCAACGTCCTGACTTTC. Residues: CAISESGASGSSGANVLTF. V is TRBV10-3 and J is TRBJ2-6, with TRBD2 matching over 7 bases. With V trimmed by 0 bases and J by 0 bases, 8 bases remained unmatched. Germline V gene lookup returns CDR1 ENHRY and CDR2 SYGVKD. CDR3 length: 19 amino acids.

This chain connects TRBV12-5 to TRBJ2-5; 12 bases map to TRBD1. Germline CDR1 LGHNT, CDR2 FRNRAP. After removal of 1 base from V and 1 base from J, the junction contained 16 bases not matched to a gene. There are 21 residues in the CDR3. The CDR3 reads CASGLGTPWDRGLQSQETQYF. The CDR3 DNA follows: TGTGCTAGTGGTTTGGGGACTCCGTGGGACAGGGGGCTTCAGTCCCAAGAGACCCAGTACTTC.

A remark on this clone: Distinct nucleotide sequences in the sample also encode this CDR3. The genes are TRBV9 and TRBJ2-3; D might be TRBD2 (5 bases). V was pared by 0 bases and J by 6 bases, with 14 bases between. The CDR3 is 15 amino acids. The germline V gene encodes CDR1 SGDLS and CDR2 YYNGEE. The CDR3 here is CASSVGSVAGDTQYF. DNA for the CDR3: TGTGCCAGCAGCGTAGGTTCAGTCGCGGGTGATACGCAGTATTTT.

V usage is TRBV7-2 and J usage is TRBJ1-5; D gene unclear. The CDR3 is made up of 14 amino acids. Germline V gives CDR1 SGHTA, CDR2 FQGNSA. V shed 0 bases and J shed 4 bases, with 7 bases lying between them. The CDR3 bases are TGTGCCAGCAGCTTAGCGCCAGCTAATCAGCCCCAGCATTTT. This sequence encodes CASSLAPANQPQHF.